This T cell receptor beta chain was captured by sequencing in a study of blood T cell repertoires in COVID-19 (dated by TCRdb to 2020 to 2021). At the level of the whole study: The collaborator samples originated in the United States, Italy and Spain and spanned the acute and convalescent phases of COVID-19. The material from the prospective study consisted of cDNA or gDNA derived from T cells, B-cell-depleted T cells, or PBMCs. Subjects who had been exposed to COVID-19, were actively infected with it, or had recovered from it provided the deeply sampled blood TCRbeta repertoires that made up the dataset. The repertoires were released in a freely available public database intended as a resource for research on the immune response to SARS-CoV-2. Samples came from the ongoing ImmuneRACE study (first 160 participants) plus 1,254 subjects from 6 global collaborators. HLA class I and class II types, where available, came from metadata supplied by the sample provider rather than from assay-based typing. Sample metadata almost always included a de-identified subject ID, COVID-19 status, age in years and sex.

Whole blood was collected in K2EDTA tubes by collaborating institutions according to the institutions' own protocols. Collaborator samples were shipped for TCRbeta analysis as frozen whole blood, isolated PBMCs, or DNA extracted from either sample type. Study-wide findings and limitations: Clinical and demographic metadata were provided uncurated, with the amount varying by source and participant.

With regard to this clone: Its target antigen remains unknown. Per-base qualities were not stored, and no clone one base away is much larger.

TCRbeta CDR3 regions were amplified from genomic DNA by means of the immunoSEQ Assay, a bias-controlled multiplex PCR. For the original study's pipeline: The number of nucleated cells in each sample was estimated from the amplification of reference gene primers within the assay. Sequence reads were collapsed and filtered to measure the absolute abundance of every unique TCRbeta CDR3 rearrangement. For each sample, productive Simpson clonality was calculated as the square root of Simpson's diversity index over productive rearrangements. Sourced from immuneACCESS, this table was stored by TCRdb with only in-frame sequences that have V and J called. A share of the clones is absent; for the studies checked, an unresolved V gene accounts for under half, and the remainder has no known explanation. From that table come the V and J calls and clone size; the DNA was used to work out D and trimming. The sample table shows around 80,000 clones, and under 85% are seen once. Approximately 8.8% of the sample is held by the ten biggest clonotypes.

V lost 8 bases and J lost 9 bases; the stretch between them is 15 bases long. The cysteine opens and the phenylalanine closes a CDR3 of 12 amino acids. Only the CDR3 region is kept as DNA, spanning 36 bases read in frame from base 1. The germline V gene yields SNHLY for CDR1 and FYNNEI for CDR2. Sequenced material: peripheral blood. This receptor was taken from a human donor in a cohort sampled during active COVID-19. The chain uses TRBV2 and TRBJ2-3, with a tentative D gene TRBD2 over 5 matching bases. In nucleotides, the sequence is TGTGCCAGCCATTATAGCGTTGAAACGCAGTATTTT. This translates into CASHYSVETQYF. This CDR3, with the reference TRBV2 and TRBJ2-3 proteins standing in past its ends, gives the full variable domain EPEVTQTPSHQVTQMGQEVILRCVPISNHLYFYWYRQILGQKVEFLVSFYNNEISEKSEIFDDQFSVERPDGSNFTLKIRSTKLEDSAMYFCASHYSVETQYFGPGTRLTVL.